Below are 19 T cell receptor beta chains sequenced from a single sample in a study of T cells of healthy individuals. MiXCR was run by TCRdb on the 5' RACE reads, yielding one entry per CDR3 protein. This table has tens of thousands of distinct CDR3 sequences, roughly 15% appearing once. Receptors originate from a human donor in good health.

As regards this clonotype: This could be a read error, since a much larger clone is one nucleotide away. The CDR3 bases are TGTGCCAGCAGCTTAGCCCAGGGAAAAGAGACCCAGCACTTC. Translated: CASSLAQGKETQHF. The chain couples TRBV7-9 to TRBJ2-5; tentative D call: TRBD1 (5 bases). Germline V gene lookup returns CDR1 SEHNR and CDR2 FQNEAQ (reference sequence). The CDR3 totals 14 residues.

In its sample, this clonotype was seen many times. This chain connects TRBV20-1 to TRBJ2-1; D not certain. The CDR3 length is 11 residues. Trimming took 6 bases from V and 5 from J, leaving 8 bases between them. Germline V gene lookup returns CDR1 DFQATT and CDR2 SNEGSKA (reference sequence). For the CDR3, the DNA is TGCAGTGCCGACCGGGACAATGAGCAGTTCTTC. Protein product: CSADRDNEQFF.

This clonotype occurred a few times. The chain uses TRBV5-1 and TRBJ1-2; 8 positions agree with TRBD1. From germline, CDR1 is SGHRS and CDR2 YFSETQ. Trimming at V came to 2 bases and at J to 3 bases, leaving 12 bases not matched to a gene. CDR3 length: 17 residues. The CDR3 DNA follows: TGCGCCAGCAGCTTACGGACAGGGACGAAGGGGGACTATGGCTACACCTTC. This translates into CASSLRTGTKGDYGYTF.

This clonotype showed up many times. The chain joins TRBV28 to TRBJ2-1; D is unresolved. The germline CDR1 and CDR2 sequences are MDHEN and SYDVKM. Trimming stripped 1 base from V and 9 bases from J, with 1 base between. This CDR3 region has 10 residues. As DNA, the CDR3 is TGTGCCAGCAGTTTATCTGAGCAGTTCTTC. Translating gives CASSLSEQFF. Variable domain in full (rest from reference TRBV28 and TRBJ2-1): DVKVTQSSRYLVKRTGEKVFLECVQDMDHENMFWYRQDPGLGLRLIYFSYDVKMKEKGDIPEGYSVSREKKERFSLILESASTNQTSMYLCASSLSEQFFGPGTRLTVL.

This clonotype was found many times. The chain couples TRBV5-4 to TRBJ1-1; no firm D call. The CDR3 is made up of 16 amino acids. Looked up from germline, CDR1 is SGHNT and CDR2 is YYREEE (reference sequence). Deletions cut 3 bases from V and 1 base from J, with 16 bases between. CDR3 residues: CASSSGPKTGNTEAFF. The DNA of the CDR3 is TGTGCCAGCAGCTCCGGTCCGAAAACCGGGAACACTGAAGCTTTCTTT.

This sequence joins TRBV10-2 and TRBJ2-3; TRBD2 matches 9 bases. CDR1 WSHSY and CDR2 SAAADI come from the germline V gene. There are 16 residues in the CDR3. V lost 0 bases and J lost 4; bases outside the gene matches: 5. The CDR3 region has the DNA TGCGCCAGCAGTGAGTCGGCTAGCGGGAACTCAGATACGCAGTATTTT. It is translated as CASSESASGNSDTQYF.

This sequence joins TRBV4-1 and TRBJ2-7; no reliable D call. The germline V gene encodes CDR1 MGHRA and CDR2 YSYEKL. Between the trimmed V and J ends, which lost 0 bases and 0 bases, there was a span of 12 bases. The CDR3 runs to 16 residues. CDR3 nucleotide sequence: TGCGCCAGCAGCCAAGAGGTTTACGTCGGCTCCTACGAGCAGTACTTC. This codes for CASSQEVYVGSYEQYF.

The table lists this clonotype with a few counts. The rearrangement links TRBV20-1 to TRBJ2-5; TRBD1 is a possible D gene (6 bases). Germline assignment: CDR1 DFQATT and CDR2 SNEGSKA (reference sequence). The CDR3 contains 15 residues. V dropped 3 bases and J dropped 5 bases, with 19 bases sitting between them. The CDR3 nucleotides are TGCAGTGCTAGTTCCGGGACACGGCGCCTGGAGACCCAGTACTTC. This gives the protein CSASSGTRRLETQYF.

This clonotype has at least ten counts. J is TRBJ2-2 and V is TRBV5-1; 7 nucleotides match TRBD1. The trim removed 4 bases at V and 5 bases at J, leaving 8 bases unmatched. The CDR3 is 15 residues long. Germline-derived CDR1 and CDR2 are SGHRS and YFSETQ. The CDR3 sequence is CASSPEGARTGELFF. The CDR3 coding sequence is TGCGCCAGCAGCCCCGAGGGGGCTCGGACCGGGGAGCTGTTTTTT.

V gene TRBV5-4 combines with J gene TRBJ2-3; 14 positions agree with TRBD2. CDR3 length: 17 amino acids. V lost 7 bases, J lost 5 bases, and 12 bases stayed unmatched. CDR1 is SGHNT, CDR2 YYREEE, per germline (reference sequence). The CDR3 reads CASDETSGRAIGDTQYF. DNA for the CDR3: TGTGCCAGCGACGAGACTAGCGGGAGGGCCATAGGAGATACGCAGTATTTT.

This clonotype was counted many times. The genes are TRBV25-1 and TRBJ2-3; 7 positions agree with TRBD1. Trimming removed 4 bases from V and 0 bases from J; junction bases left unmatched: 19. CDR1 MGHDK and CDR2 SYGVNS come from the germline V gene. The CDR3 is made up of 20 amino acids. The CDR3 DNA sequence: TGTGCCAGCAGTGGAACAATCCGGGACAGCGAAATATCTAGCACAGATACGCAGTATTTT. It translates to CASSGTIRDSEISSTDTQYF.

This clonotype was observed at least ten times. The chain uses TRBV28 and TRBJ2-7, with D uncertain. CDR1 and CDR2 from the germline V gene are MDHEN and SYDVKM. The CDR3 has 11 amino acids. The ends were cut back, 3 bases at V and 3 bases at J, with 3 bases in the middle. The DNA for the CDR3 is TGTGCCAGCAGTTTCCTCTACGAGCAGTACTTC. Translated: CASSFLYEQYF.

V and J are TRBV14 and TRBJ2-7; D gene unclear. The V gene's germline CDR1 is SGHDN and CDR2 FVKESK. There are 13 residues in the CDR3. Between the trimmed V and J ends, which lost 4 bases and 1 base, there was a span of 8 bases. The CDR3 DNA sequence: TGTGCCAGCAGCCCCCGAGTTTCCTACGAGCAGTACTTC. It codes for CASSPRVSYEQYF. The whole variable domain, filled in from reference TRBV14 and TRBJ2-7, reads EAGVTQFPSHSVIEKGQTVTLRCDPISGHDNLYWYRRVMGKEIKFLLHFVKESKQDESGMPNNRFLAERTGGTYSTLKVQPAELEDSGVYFCASSPRVSYEQYFGPGTRLTVT.

The genes are TRBV3-1 and TRBJ2-1; D gene ambiguous. The CDR3 consists of 17 residues. Trimming left V 5 bases short and J 3 bases short, with 20 bases between. Germline loops: CDR1 LGHDT, CDR2 YNNKEL (reference sequence). This chain's CDR3 is CASSAPFLGNYYNEQFF. As DNA, the CDR3 is TGTGCCAGCAGCGCCCCCTTTTTAGGTAACTACTACAATGAGCAGTTCTTC.

This clonotype showed up just a few times. V is TRBV20-1 and J is TRBJ2-3, with D perhaps assigned TRBD1 or TRBD2 (5 bases each). The germline V and J ends were trimmed by 4 bases and 2 bases, with 22 bases remaining between them. The CDR3 length is 17 residues. The germline gives CDR1 DFQATT, CDR2 SNEGSKA (reference sequence). As DNA, the CDR3 is TGCAGTGCTATCGGGCCGCAGCGACCGGGGACCACAGATACGCAGTATTTT. Translating gives CSAIGPQRPGTTDTQYF.

The table lists this clonotype with many counts. V and J are TRBV3-1 and TRBJ2-5; 7 bases align to TRBD2. The V gene end was trimmed by 1 base and the J gene end by 2 bases; junction bases not matched to a gene: 4. This CDR3 is 15 amino acids long. The germline gives CDR1 LGHDT, CDR2 YNNKEL (reference sequence). CDR3 amino acids: CASSQVSGEQETQYF. The CDR3 nucleotides are TGTGCCAGCAGCCAAGTAAGCGGGGAACAAGAGACCCAGTACTTC.

This clonotype was seen repeatedly, ten times or more. CDR3 loop: CASSQGTGQGANSPLHF. The CDR3 DNA is TGCGCCAGCAGCCAAGGAACAGGACAGGGGGCGAATTCACCCCTCCACTTT. The chain is built from TRBV4-1 and TRBJ1-6; 11 bases match TRBD1. Per germline, CDR1 MGHRA and CDR2 YSYEKL. V was clipped by 1 base and J by 7 bases; unmatched bases: 6. The CDR3 loop spans 17 amino acids.

This clonotype was counted only a few times. This chain links TRBV15 with TRBJ2-7; tentatively, D is TRBD2 (6 bases). CDR3 length: 13 residues. Looked up from germline, CDR1 is LNHNV and CDR2 is YYDKDF (reference sequence). The V gene lost 0 bases and the J gene lost 6 bases, with 9 bases spanning the gap. CDR3 loop: CATSRDQEGEQYF. Here the CDR3 DNA reads TGTGCCACCAGCAGAGATCAGGAGGGCGAGCAGTACTTC.

The rearrangement joins TRBV27 to TRBJ1-2; 7 bases are a match to TRBD1. V gave up 7 bases and J gave up 4 bases; unmatched junction bases: 6. Germline lookup yields CDR1 MNHEY and CDR2 SMNVEV (reference sequence). CDR3 size: 13 residues. CDR3 DNA sequence: TGTGCCAGCAAGAGACAGGGCGGCTATGGCTACACCTTC. Amino acid sequence: CASKRQGGYGYTF.